This TCR beta chain derives from a study of OX40 agonist ivuxolimab in advanced cancers. On the study more broadly: Each dose-escalation patient presented with hepatocellular carcinoma, melanoma, renal cell or head and neck cancer. Of the patients, three showed partial responses, one with hepatocellular carcinoma and two with cutaneous melanoma.

About this clone itself: Its specificity is not known.

Profiled with immunoSEQ multiplex PCR; TCRdb holds only in-frame clones, not every one. The sample records about 45,000 clones, about 90% being singletons. Regarding the study as a whole: Low normalized clonal expansion also occurred in some nonresponding patients. With doses of 0.1-3.0 mg/kg, partial responders showed among the lowest clonal expansion.

The germline V gene has CDR1 GTSNPN and CDR2 SVGIG (reference sequence). There are 13 residues in the CDR3. The V end lost 5 bases, the J end lost 0 bases, and 11 bases lay between the germline ends. The receptor was isolated from an adult with an advanced solid tumor such as melanoma, head and neck, liver or kidney cancer. The rearrangement uses TRBV30 and TRBJ2-7; D might be TRBD2 (5 bases). The material sequenced was CD4+ or CD8+ T cells sorted from blood, taken in a trial of the OX40 agonist ivuxolimab. The CDR3 DNA sequence: TGTGCCTGGGCCTCGGGGAGCTCCTACGAGCAGTACTTC. Its protein product is CAWASGSSYEQYF. The full variable domain, rest sourced from reference TRBV30 and TRBJ2-7, is SQTIHQWPATLVQPVGSPLSLECTVEGTSNPNLYWYRQAAGRGLQLLFYSVGIGQISSEVPQNLSASRPQDRQFILSSKKLLLSDSGFYLCAWASGSSYEQYFGPGTRLTVT.